Presented here are 20 T cell receptor beta chains from one specimen sequenced in a study of T cell clones after liver transplantation (dated by TCRdb to the late 2010s). According to the study, the label for this sample's time point signals: pre-transplant. The library was produced with the immunoSEQ multiplex PCR assay. This immuneACCESS table, as held by TCRdb, lists in-frame sequences with V and J called but not all clones. Of the missing ones, under half trace to an unresolved V gene in checked studies; the others have no known cause. The sample records 55,000 to 80,000 clones, roughly 90% of which are singletons. 2% to 3% of the sample is in the top ten clones. The material was CD4+ T cells from blood, obtained before liver transplant. The receptors were gathered from a human donor who received a liver transplant.

Here the CDR3 DNA reads TGCGCCAGCAGTGGTTACGGGGCTGCGTCCTACGAGCAGTACTTC. Encoded protein: CASSGYGAASYEQYF. The V and J genes are TRBV10-2 and TRBJ2-7; tentatively, D is TRBD1 or TRBD2 (5 bases each). V lost 4 bases to trimming and J lost 1 base, with 14 bases between them. Germline V gene data show CDR1 as WSHSY and CDR2 as SAAADI. This CDR3 spans 15 amino acids.

The chain combines TRBV2 with TRBJ2-5; tentative D call: TRBD1 (5 bases). The V gene's germline CDR1 is SNHLY and CDR2 FYNNEI. V lost 3 bases to trimming and J lost 3 bases, with 11 bases between them. The CDR3 consists of 14 residues. CDR3 residues: CASSELTAEETQYF. Written as DNA, the CDR3 is TGTGCCAGCAGTGAGTTGACAGCAGAAGAGACCCAGTACTTC. The complete variable domain, with remaining parts taken from reference TRBV2 and TRBJ2-5, reads EPEVTQTPSHQVTQMGQEVILRCVPISNHLYFYWYRQILGQKVEFLVSFYNNEISEKSEIFDDQFSVERPDGSNFTLKIRSTKLEDSAMYFCASSELTAEETQYFGPGTRLLVL.

The V and J genes are TRBV2 and TRBJ2-1; D is unclear. The CDR3 extends over 15 amino acids. Germline V gene lookup returns CDR1 SNHLY and CDR2 FYNNEI. V dropped 1 base and J dropped 4 bases, with 11 bases sitting between them. For the CDR3, the DNA is TGTGCCAGCAGTGAAGGGACCCCCTCGTACAATGAGCAGTTCTTC. This sequence encodes CASSEGTPSYNEQFF.

The J gene is TRBJ1-2, the V gene TRBV7-2; possibly TRBD1 for D (6 bases). This CDR3 is 13 amino acids long. Trimming left V 2 bases short and J 5 bases short, with 9 bases between. Germline V lookup: CDR1 SGHTA, CDR2 FQGNSA. The CDR3 region has the DNA TGTGCCAGCAGCTTACCCAGGGGTTATGGCTACACCTTC. Protein sequence: CASSLPRGYGYTF.

CDR3: CASSLEGASGTKTQYF. In DNA, the CDR3 is TGTGCCAGCAGCCTAGAAGGGGCTAGCGGGACAAAGACCCAGTACTTC. This rearrangement joins TRBV7-3 to TRBJ2-5; the match to TRBD2 covers 9 bases. The CDR3 is 16 residues long. The trim removed 5 bases at V and 6 bases at J, leaving 13 bases unmatched. Per germline, CDR1 SGHTA and CDR2 FQGTGA.

The CDR3 protein is CASTPGMNTEAFF. The CDR3 DNA sequence: TGTGCCAGCACCCCGGGCATGAACACTGAAGCTTTCTTT. This chain joins TRBV28 and TRBJ1-1; D unclear. The V gene lost 7 bases and the J gene lost 0 bases, with 9 bases spanning the gap. Per germline, CDR1 MDHEN and CDR2 SYDVKM. CDR3 length: 13 residues.

The chain has TRBV29-1 and TRBJ1-3; no definite D call. This CDR3 contains 13 residues. Trimming took 4 bases from V and 3 from J, leaving 10 bases between them. CDR1 is SQVTM, CDR2 ANQGSEA, per germline. For the CDR3, the DNA is TGCAGCGTTGCACACAGAAGTGGAAACACCATATATTTT. Protein: CSVAHRSGNTIYF.

The rearrangement uses TRBV2 and TRBJ2-1, with 8 bases fitting TRBD1. Per the germline V gene, CDR1 is SNHLY and CDR2 is FYNNEI. The length of the CDR3 is 15 residues. Trimming at V came to 7 bases and at J to 4 bases, leaving 9 bases not matched to a gene. CDR3 coding DNA: TGTGCCAGCAACGTACAGGGGGACGGGTACAATGAGCAGTTCTTC. This sequence encodes CASNVQGDGYNEQFF.

The gene calls are TRBV28 and TRBJ1-4; no definite D call. Germline V gene lookup returns CDR1 MDHEN and CDR2 SYDVKM. The CDR3 contains 15 residues. The V end lost 8 bases, the J end lost 6 bases, and 19 bases lay between the germline ends. As DNA, the CDR3 is TGTGCCAGCGGAATGGAGGCGAGGAACGATGAAAAACTGTTTTTT. Protein: CASGMEARNDEKLFF.

This clone showed up just once. The chain uses TRBV19 and TRBJ2-3; 8 positions agree with TRBD1. In germline, CDR1 is LNHDA, CDR2 SQIVND (reference sequence). J gave up 8 bases and V 4 bases, and 5 bases lay outside the gene matches. There are 13 residues in the CDR3. CDR3 amino acids: CASSTTQGGTQYF. CDR3 bases: TGTGCCAGTAGTACCACACAGGGGGGTACGCAGTATTTT.

The chain couples TRBV5-4 to TRBJ1-1; the D is unclear. CDR1 SGHNT and CDR2 YYREEE come from the germline V gene (reference sequence). This CDR3 has 13 amino acids. Trimming removed 4 bases at V and 5 bases at J, with 12 bases between. CDR3 amino acids: CASSREGLTEAFF. The CDR3 DNA follows: TGTGCCAGCAGCCGCGAGGGTTTAACTGAAGCTTTCTTT. Supplemented by reference TRBV5-4 and TRBJ1-1, the full variable domain reads ETGVTQSPTHLIKTRGQQVTLRCSSQSGHNTVSWYQQALGQGPQFIFQYYREEENGRGNFPPRFSGLQFPNYSSELNVNALELDDSALYLCASSREGLTEAFFGQGTRLTVV.

The V call is TRBV6-1, the J call TRBJ2-7; 7 positions agree with TRBD2. Germline CDR1 MNHNS, CDR2 SASEGT. This CDR3 region has 15 residues. V was clipped by 5 bases and J by 6 bases; unmatched bases: 13. This chain's CDR3 is CASSSGSGISGEQYF. For the CDR3, the DNA is TGTGCCAGCAGTTCAGGAAGCGGGATATCTGGCGAGCAGTACTTC.

V is TRBV5-1 and J is TRBJ2-5; no definite D call. CDR3 length: 14 residues. The V gene's germline CDR1 is SGHRS and CDR2 YFSETQ. The V and J ends lost 2 bases and 1 base respectively, with 9 bases between them. The CDR3 here is CASSFGIPQETQYF. The CDR3 coding sequence is TGCGCCAGCAGCTTTGGTATACCCCAAGAGACCCAGTACTTC.

The chain couples TRBV5-4 to TRBJ1-3; TRBD1 matches 7 bases. CDR1 SGHNT and CDR2 YYREEE come from the germline V gene (reference sequence). With 5 bases clipped from V and 3 bases from J, the junction kept 5 bases outside the gene matches. The CDR3 extends over 14 amino acids. The CDR3 protein is CASSSRDSGNTIYF. In DNA form, the CDR3 reads TGTGCCAGCAGTTCTCGGGACAGTGGAAACACCATATATTTT.

The V call is TRBV10-1, the J call TRBJ2-1; D is ambiguous. Germline CDR1 reads WNHNN; CDR2 reads SYGVQD (reference sequence). Trimming stripped 2 bases from V and 7 bases from J, with 18 bases between. This CDR3 has 16 residues. CDR3 sequence: CASSEGSPSIVNEQFF. The CDR3 DNA reads as TGCGCCAGCAGTGAGGGAAGCCCCTCTATTGTTAATGAGCAGTTCTTC.

The chain is built from TRBV19 and TRBJ1-2; tentative D call: TRBD1 (6 bases). Germline V gene sequence: CDR1 LNHDA, CDR2 SQIVND (reference sequence). The CDR3 totals 13 residues. Trimming pared 5 bases from V and 8 bases from J, leaving 15 bases between. CDR3 DNA: TGTGCCAGTAGTTCCAGGGGTGGAAGAGGCTACACCTTC. Translated, it gives CASSSRGGRGYTF.

CDR3 bases: TGTGCCAGCAGTTACCCCAAAGGGGGAGCCCCTCTCGAGCAGTACTTC. Its translation is CASSYPKGGAPLEQYF. V and J are TRBV6-6 and TRBJ2-7, with D possibly being TRBD1 (6 bases). The germline gives CDR1 MNHNY, CDR2 SVGAGI (reference sequence). The CDR3 runs 16 residues. Deletions cut 2 bases from V and 6 bases from J, with 20 bases between.

The chain is built from TRBV6-5 and TRBJ2-7; 8 bases are shared with TRBD1. Germline-derived CDR1 and CDR2 are MNHEY and SVGAGI. The CDR3 is 14 amino acids. V gave up 0 bases and J gave up 7 bases; unmatched junction bases: 5. CDR3 amino acids: CASSYSTGAREQYF. The CDR3 DNA reads as TGTGCCAGCAGTTACTCGACAGGGGCGAGGGAGCAGTACTTC.

This sequence joins TRBV7-3 and TRBJ2-1, with 8 positions matching TRBD2. The ends lost 5 bases at V and 9 bases at J; junction bases unmatched: 15. CDR1 and CDR2 (germline): SGHTA, FQGTGA. CDR3 length: 16 residues. The CDR3 spells CASSLYATGGMGEQFF. In nucleotides, the CDR3 is TGTGCCAGCAGCCTATACGCAACGGGAGGGATGGGTGAGCAGTTCTTC.

The gene calls are TRBV14 and TRBJ1-3; D is unresolved. V was pared by 4 bases and J by 0 bases, with 7 bases between. This CDR3 has 14 residues. Per the germline V gene, CDR1 is SGHDN and CDR2 is FVKESK. Here the CDR3 reads CASSLDLSGNTIYF. CDR3 DNA: TGTGCCAGCAGCCTCGACCTCTCTGGAAACACCATATATTTT.